The rows below give T cell receptor beta chains drawn from one sample of a study of T cells in Graves' hyperthyroidism and ophthalmopathy. TCRdb passed the multiplex PCR reads through MiXCR, listing each CDR3 protein once. This table has 330,000 or so distinct CDR3 sequences, 15% to 20% appearing once. Source material: blood. The receptors originated from a man aged 50 to 59 with Graves' ophthalmopathy. CDR3s include the opening cysteine and the closing phenylalanine or tryptophan. D genes are given only for firm matches. Not all rows give a size; the values are once, few, many and, for expanded clones, a class.

j_call: TRBJ1-5
d_call: NA
clone_size: few
v_call: TRBV6-1
cdr3_aa: CASSAGVEQPQHF
cdr3_nt: TGTGCCAGCAGTGCGGGGGTAGAGCAGCCCCAGCATTTT

j_call: TRBJ1-4
d_call: NA
clone_size: many
v_call: TRBV28
cdr3_aa: CASSLGSLGGKLFF
cdr3_nt: TGTGCCAGCAGTTTGGGCTCCCTCGGGGGAAAACTGTTTTTT

j_call: TRBJ2-1
d_call: TRBD2
clone_size: NA
v_call: TRBV20-1
cdr3_aa: CSLEGGRGPNEQFF
cdr3_nt: TGCAGTCTGGAAGGCGGGAGAGGCCCCAATGAGCAGTTCTTC

j_call: TRBJ2-1
d_call: TRBD1
clone_size: NA
v_call: TRBV20-1
cdr3_aa: CSADSGGTGKHNEQFF
cdr3_nt: TGCAGTGCTGACTCCGGCGGGACAGGGAAACACAATGAGCAGTTCTTC

j_call: TRBJ2-5
d_call: NA
clone_size: few
v_call: TRBV20-1
cdr3_aa: CSARGGDTPGETQYF
cdr3_nt: TGCAGTGCTAGAGGGGGGGACACCCCAGGGGAGACCCAGTACTTC

j_call: TRBJ2-7
d_call: NA
clone_size: few
v_call: TRBV6-1
cdr3_aa: CASSETHSSYEQYF
cdr3_nt: TGTGCCAGCAGTGAAACCCACAGCTCCTACGAGCAGTACTTC

j_call: TRBJ1-1
d_call: NA
clone_size: NA
v_call: TRBV29-1
cdr3_aa: CSVEDRGVPEAFF
cdr3_nt: TGCAGCGTTGAAGATCGTGGGGTACCTGAAGCTTTCTTT

j_call: TRBJ2-5
d_call: TRBD1
clone_size: many
v_call: TRBV2
cdr3_aa: CASRRGQGARETQYF
cdr3_nt: TGTGCCAGCAGGCGGGGACAGGGGGCCCGGGAGACCCAGTACTTC

j_call: TRBJ2-3
d_call: NA
clone_size: many
v_call: TRBV20-1
cdr3_aa: CSAVQGEGDTDTQYF
cdr3_nt: TGCAGTGCTGTACAGGGGGAGGGAGATACAGATACGCAGTATTTT

j_call: TRBJ2-3
d_call: NA
clone_size: few
v_call: TRBV27
cdr3_aa: CASSLVFTDTQYF
cdr3_nt: TGTGCCAGCAGTTTAGTGTTCACAGATACGCAGTATTTT

j_call: TRBJ2-5
d_call: NA
clone_size: few
v_call: TRBV6-1
cdr3_aa: CASSPTGSEETQYF
cdr3_nt: TGTGCCAGCAGCCCGACAGGAAGCGAAGAGACCCAGTACTTC

j_call: TRBJ2-2
d_call: TRBD1
clone_size: NA
v_call: TRBV12-3/TRBV12-4
cdr3_aa: CASSAGQGSTGGLFF
cdr3_nt: TGTGCCAGCAGTGCGGGACAGGGAAGCACCGGGGGGCTGTTTTTT

j_call: TRBJ2-7
d_call: NA
clone_size: NA
v_call: TRBV6-2/TRBV6-3
cdr3_aa: CAVGDTRMGEQYF
cdr3_nt: TGTGCCGTCGGGGACACCCGGATGGGCGAGCAGTACTTC

j_call: TRBJ2-3
d_call: NA
clone_size: many
v_call: TRBV3-1
cdr3_aa: CASSQVPGSTDTQYF
cdr3_nt: TGTGCCAGCAGCCAAGTCCCCGGGAGCACAGATACGCAGTATTTT

j_call: TRBJ2-4
d_call: TRBD2
clone_size: many
v_call: TRBV12-3/TRBV12-4
cdr3_aa: CASSLTSGKNIQYF
cdr3_nt: TGTGCCAGCAGTTTGACTAGCGGCAAAAACATTCAGTACTTC

j_call: TRBJ1-1
d_call: NA
clone_size: few
v_call: TRBV20-1
cdr3_aa: CSARAGATEAFF
cdr3_nt: TGCAGTGCTAGAGCCGGGGCCACTGAAGCTTTCTTT

j_call: TRBJ2-1
d_call: TRBD2
clone_size: many
v_call: TRBV20-1
cdr3_aa: CSARAPGLAGENEQFF
cdr3_nt: TGCAGTGCTAGAGCCCCTGGACTAGCGGGAGAAAATGAGCAGTTCTTC

j_call: TRBJ2-1
d_call: NA
clone_size: many
v_call: TRBV3-1
cdr3_aa: CASSLSGIQFF
cdr3_nt: TGTGCCAGCAGCCTCTCGGGAATCCAGTTCTTC

j_call: TRBJ1-2
d_call: NA
clone_size: few
v_call: TRBV7-9
cdr3_aa: CASSLALGYGYTF
cdr3_nt: TGTGCCAGCAGCTTAGCTCTGGGCTATGGCTACACCTTC

j_call: TRBJ2-7
d_call: TRBD1
clone_size: many
v_call: TRBV7-9
cdr3_aa: CASSFHRTGGHEQYF
cdr3_nt: TGTGCCAGCAGCTTTCATCGGACAGGGGGACACGAGCAGTACTTC

j_call: TRBJ1-5
d_call: TRBD1
clone_size: many
v_call: TRBV27
cdr3_aa: CASSPQGDNQPQHF
cdr3_nt: TGTGCCAGCAGTCCACAGGGGGACAATCAGCCCCAGCATTTT

j_call: TRBJ2-7
d_call: NA
clone_size: NA
v_call: TRBV9
cdr3_aa: CASSVGGFPYEQYF
cdr3_nt: TGTGCCAGCAGCGTAGGGGGATTCCCCTACGAGCAGTACTTC

j_call: TRBJ1-3
d_call: NA
clone_size: NA
v_call: TRBV20-1
cdr3_aa: CSARPDGANGNTIYF
cdr3_nt: TGCAGTGCTAGACCGGACGGAGCTAACGGAAACACCATATATTTT

j_call: TRBJ2-7
d_call: NA
clone_size: many
v_call: TRBV6-1
cdr3_aa: CASSEASGGTQFYEQYF
cdr3_nt: TGTGCCAGCAGTGAAGCTTCAGGGGGGACACAGTTCTACGAGCAGTACTTC

j_call: TRBJ2-7
d_call: TRBD1
clone_size: many
v_call: TRBV30
cdr3_aa: CAWDTSSDRVSYEQYF
cdr3_nt: TGTGCCTGGGATACCTCCTCGGACAGGGTATCCTACGAGCAGTACTTC

j_call: TRBJ2-7
d_call: TRBD1
clone_size: many
v_call: TRBV7-9
cdr3_aa: CASSLAGGNEQYF
cdr3_nt: TGTGCCAGCAGCCTCGCAGGGGGCAACGAGCAGTACTTC

j_call: TRBJ1-5
d_call: NA
clone_size: NA
v_call: TRBV2
cdr3_aa: CASSENGISNQPQHF
cdr3_nt: TGTGCCAGCAGTGAAAACGGTATTAGCAATCAGCCCCAGCATTTT

j_call: TRBJ1-1
d_call: NA
clone_size: NA
v_call: TRBV6-1
cdr3_aa: CASRGDYTEAFF
cdr3_nt: TGTGCCAGCAGGGGGGATTACACTGAAGCTTTCTTT

j_call: TRBJ2-1
d_call: TRBD2
clone_size: many
v_call: TRBV28
cdr3_aa: CASSLGGGRYNEQFF
cdr3_nt: TGTGCCAGCAGTTTGGGGGGAGGGCGGTACAATGAGCAGTTCTTC

j_call: TRBJ2-1
d_call: NA
clone_size: few
v_call: TRBV7-3
cdr3_aa: CASSLEATHSYNEQFF
cdr3_nt: TGTGCCAGCAGCTTAGAGGCTACCCACTCCTACAATGAGCAGTTCTTC

j_call: TRBJ2-7
d_call: NA
clone_size: many
v_call: TRBV11-2
cdr3_aa: CASSLALHYEQYF
cdr3_nt: TGTGCCAGCAGCTTAGCACTGCACTACGAGCAGTACTTC

j_call: TRBJ1-5
d_call: TRBD1
clone_size: NA
v_call: TRBV12-3/TRBV12-4
cdr3_aa: CASKIRDRGFQPQHF
cdr3_nt: TGTGCCAGCAAAATCCGGGACAGGGGGTTCCAGCCCCAGCATTTT

j_call: TRBJ1-6
d_call: NA
clone_size: many
v_call: TRBV2
cdr3_aa: CASSEGGGVSPLHF
cdr3_nt: TGTGCCAGCAGTGAAGGAGGAGGCGTTTCACCCCTCCACTTT

j_call: TRBJ1-1
d_call: NA
clone_size: few
v_call: TRBV5-4
cdr3_aa: CASSRARQESVVRAFF
cdr3_nt: TGTGCCAGCAGCCGCGCCCGACAGGAATCAGTCGTAAGAGCTTTCTTT

j_call: TRBJ1-1
d_call: TRBD1
clone_size: few
v_call: TRBV30
cdr3_aa: CAWRRTGRGTEAFF
cdr3_nt: TGTGCCTGGAGGCGGACAGGGAGGGGCACTGAAGCTTTCTTT

j_call: TRBJ2-1
d_call: NA
clone_size: NA
v_call: TRBV28
cdr3_aa: CASSFLRSPGEQFF
cdr3_nt: TGTGCCAGCAGTTTCCTTAGGAGTCCCGGTGAGCAGTTCTTC

j_call: TRBJ2-7
d_call: TRBD2
clone_size: many
v_call: TRBV2
cdr3_aa: CASRRWGRAFYEQYF
cdr3_nt: TGTGCCAGCAGGAGGTGGGGGAGGGCCTTCTACGAGCAGTACTTC

j_call: TRBJ1-1
d_call: NA
clone_size: NA
v_call: TRBV6-2/TRBV6-3
cdr3_aa: CASSYLMNTEAFF
cdr3_nt: TGTGCCAGCAGTTACTTGATGAACACTGAAGCTTTCTTT

j_call: TRBJ1-2
d_call: NA
clone_size: NA
v_call: TRBV28
cdr3_aa: CASSVPGLSGYTF
cdr3_nt: TGTGCCAGCAGTGTACCGGGGTTAAGCGGCTACACCTTC

j_call: TRBJ1-5
d_call: TRBD1
clone_size: many
v_call: TRBV20-1
cdr3_aa: CSARVGGGNQPQHF
cdr3_nt: TGCAGTGCTAGAGTAGGGGGCGGCAATCAGCCCCAGCATTTT

j_call: TRBJ1-2
d_call: NA
clone_size: few
v_call: TRBV6-5
cdr3_aa: CATPDGDYGYTF
cdr3_nt: TGTGCCACCCCCGACGGGGACTATGGCTACACCTTC

j_call: TRBJ2-7
d_call: TRBD1
clone_size: many
v_call: TRBV20-1
cdr3_aa: CSAFTGTGISYEQYF
cdr3_nt: TGCAGTGCTTTTACCGGGACAGGGATATCCTACGAGCAGTACTTC

j_call: TRBJ1-2
d_call: NA
clone_size: few
v_call: TRBV2
cdr3_aa: CASSERGRPGGYGYTF
cdr3_nt: TGTGCCAGCAGTGAGCGGGGACGCCCCGGAGGCTATGGCTACACCTTC

j_call: TRBJ2-1
d_call: TRBD1
clone_size: many
v_call: TRBV30
cdr3_aa: CAWSGTGSYNEQFF
cdr3_nt: TGTGCCTGGAGTGGGACAGGGTCCTACAATGAGCAGTTCTTC

j_call: TRBJ1-2
d_call: NA
clone_size: NA
v_call: TRBV11-2
cdr3_aa: CASSLGQFYGYTF
cdr3_nt: TGTGCCAGCAGCTTAGGACAGTTCTATGGCTACACCTTC

j_call: TRBJ1-2
d_call: NA
clone_size: NA
v_call: TRBV15
cdr3_aa: CATSRDRERRVGGGYTF
cdr3_nt: TGTGCCACCAGCAGAGATCGAGAGAGACGTGTTGGCGGTGGCTACACCTTC

j_call: TRBJ2-4
d_call: TRBD2
clone_size: few
v_call: TRBV24-1
cdr3_aa: CATSGTSGGKNIQYF
cdr3_nt: TGTGCCACCAGTGGGACTAGCGGAGGCAAAAACATTCAGTACTTC

j_call: TRBJ2-5
d_call: TRBD2
clone_size: many
v_call: TRBV9
cdr3_aa: CASSPRTSGKLREETQYF
cdr3_nt: TGTGCCAGCAGCCCCAGGACTAGCGGGAAATTACGGGAAGAGACCCAGTACTTC

j_call: TRBJ2-3
d_call: NA
clone_size: NA
v_call: TRBV12-3/TRBV12-4
cdr3_aa: CASSLAGTPGNTQYF
cdr3_nt: TGTGCCAGCAGTTTAGCCGGGACGCCCGGAAATACGCAGTATTTT

j_call: TRBJ2-3
d_call: TRBD2
clone_size: few
v_call: TRBV6-5
cdr3_aa: CASSYSPSGRGGDTQYF
cdr3_nt: TGTGCCAGCAGTTACTCCCCTAGCGGGAGGGGGGGAGATACGCAGTATTTT

j_call: TRBJ2-7
d_call: NA
clone_size: many
v_call: TRBV6-2/TRBV6-3
cdr3_aa: CASSSGSLVILEQYF
cdr3_nt: TGTGCCAGCAGTTCGGGGAGTTTGGTTATCCTCGAGCAGTACTTC

j_call: TRBJ1-4
d_call: NA
clone_size: NA
v_call: TRBV30
cdr3_aa: CAWSKGAGNEKLFF
cdr3_nt: TGTGCCTGGAGTAAAGGGGCGGGTAATGAAAAACTGTTTTTT

j_call: TRBJ1-5
d_call: NA
clone_size: once
v_call: TRBV20-1
cdr3_aa: CSALGAFGQPQHF
cdr3_nt: TGCAGTGCCCTCGGGGCTTTTGGTCAGCCCCAGCATTTT

j_call: TRBJ1-1
d_call: TRBD1
clone_size: few
v_call: TRBV12-3/TRBV12-4
cdr3_aa: CASNRDRVLGDYFF
cdr3_nt: TGTGCCAGCAATCGGGACAGGGTATTAGGGGATTATTTCTTT

j_call: TRBJ2-3
d_call: TRBD1
clone_size: NA
v_call: TRBV7-9
cdr3_aa: CASSPSGQGAATQYF
cdr3_nt: TGTGCCAGCAGCCCATCGGGACAGGGTGCGGCTACGCAGTATTTT

j_call: TRBJ2-2
d_call: NA
clone_size: NA
v_call: TRBV30
cdr3_aa: CAWSPRRAGELFF
cdr3_nt: TGTGCCTGGAGTCCACGTAGGGCCGGGGAGCTGTTTTTT

j_call: TRBJ2-2
d_call: TRBD2
clone_size: many
v_call: TRBV5-1
cdr3_aa: CASSFGTSGNTGELFF
cdr3_nt: TGCGCCAGCAGCTTCGGGACTAGCGGTAACACCGGGGAGCTGTTTTTT

j_call: TRBJ1-4
d_call: NA
clone_size: NA
v_call: TRBV2
cdr3_aa: CASQRGGGEKLFF
cdr3_nt: TGTGCCAGCCAACGGGGCGGAGGTGAAAAACTGTTTTTT

j_call: TRBJ2-7
d_call: TRBD2
clone_size: many
v_call: TRBV28
cdr3_aa: CASSLSAGGTYEQYF
cdr3_nt: TGTGCCAGCAGTTTGTCAGCGGGAGGGACCTACGAGCAGTACTTC